The TCR beta chain described here comes from a study of cytomegalovirus exposure and HLA in healthy donors. 13 Jbeta primers and 60 Vbeta primers were used for the PCR. Authors' methods: An analysis performed later counted 73 million or so unique TCR beta chains (approximately 10 million of them shared). Method: immunoSEQ multiplex PCR; TCRdb's copy keeps in-frame clones and lacks some. V and J calls and clone size are those listed in that table; D and trimming were worked out from the DNA. The sample includes around 78,000 clones, around three quarters of them seen just once. This clone was detected once. CDR1 is MRHNA and CDR2 is SNTAGT in the germline V gene. J gave up 6 bases and V 6 bases, and 4 bases lay outside the gene matches. The CDR3 has 13 amino acids.

The sequence came from a male donor in good health and CMV-seronegative. The J gene is TRBJ2-2, the V gene TRBV6-4, with TRBD1 matching 7 bases. Sample: PBMCs. The chain's CDR3 is CASRGQEAGELFF. CDR3 DNA sequence: TGTGCCAGCAGAGGACAGGAAGCCGGGGAGCTGTTTTTT.